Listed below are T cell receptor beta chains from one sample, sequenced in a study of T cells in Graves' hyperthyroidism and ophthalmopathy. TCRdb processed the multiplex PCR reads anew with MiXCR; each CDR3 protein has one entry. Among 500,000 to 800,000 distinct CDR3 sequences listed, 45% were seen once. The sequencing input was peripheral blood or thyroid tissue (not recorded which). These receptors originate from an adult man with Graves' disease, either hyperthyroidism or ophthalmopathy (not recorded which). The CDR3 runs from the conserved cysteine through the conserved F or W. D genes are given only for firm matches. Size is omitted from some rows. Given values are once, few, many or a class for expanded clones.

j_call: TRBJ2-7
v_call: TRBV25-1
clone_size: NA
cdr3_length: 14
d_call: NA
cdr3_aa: CASSEKAGAYEQYF
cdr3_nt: TGTGCCAGCAGTGAAAAGGCGGGGGCTTACGAGCAGTACTTC

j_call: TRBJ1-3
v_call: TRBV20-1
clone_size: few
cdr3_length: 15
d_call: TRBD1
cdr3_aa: CSAPDRETSGNTIYF
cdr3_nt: TGCAGTGCCCCGGACAGGGAAACCTCTGGAAACACCATATATTTT

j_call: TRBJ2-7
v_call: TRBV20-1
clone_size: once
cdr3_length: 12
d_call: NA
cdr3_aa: CSARDLSYEQYF
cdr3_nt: TGCAGTGCTAGAGATCTCAGCTACGAGCAGTACTTC

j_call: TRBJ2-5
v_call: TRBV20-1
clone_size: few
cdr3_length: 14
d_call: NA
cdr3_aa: CSASSGQFQETQYF
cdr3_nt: TGCAGTGCTAGCTCCGGACAGTTCCAAGAGACCCAGTACTTC

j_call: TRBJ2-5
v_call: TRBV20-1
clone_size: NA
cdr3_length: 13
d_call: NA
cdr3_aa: CSAKPAAQETQYF
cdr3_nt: TGCAGTGCCAAGCCTGCCGCTCAAGAGACCCAGTACTTC

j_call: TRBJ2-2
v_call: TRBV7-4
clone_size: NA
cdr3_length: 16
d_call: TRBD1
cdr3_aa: CASSVDGRGPTGELFF
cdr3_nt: TGTGCCAGCAGCGTAGATGGTAGGGGGCCCACCGGGGAGCTGTTTTTT

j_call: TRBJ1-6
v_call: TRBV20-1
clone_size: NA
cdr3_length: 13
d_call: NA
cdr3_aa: CSGGGNYNSPLHF
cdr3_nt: TGCAGTGGGGGGGGCAACTATAATTCACCCCTCCACTTT

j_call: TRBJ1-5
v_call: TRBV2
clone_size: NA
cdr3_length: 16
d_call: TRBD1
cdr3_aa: CASSGRRGTVNQPQHF
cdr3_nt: TGTGCCAGCAGTGGACGGCGAGGGACAGTAAATCAGCCCCAGCATTTT

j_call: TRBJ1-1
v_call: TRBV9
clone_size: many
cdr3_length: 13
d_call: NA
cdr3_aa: CASSVEGGAEAFF
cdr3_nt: TGTGCCAGCAGCGTAGAGGGGGGGGCTGAAGCTTTCTTT

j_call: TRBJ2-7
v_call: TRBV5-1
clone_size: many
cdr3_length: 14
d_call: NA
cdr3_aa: CASSSYSGSYEQYF
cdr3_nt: TGTGCCAGCAGCTCTTATAGCGGTTCCTACGAGCAGTACTTC

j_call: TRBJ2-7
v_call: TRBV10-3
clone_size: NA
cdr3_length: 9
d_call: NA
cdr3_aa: CASQGGQYF
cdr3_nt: TGTGCCTCCCAGGGGGGGCAGTACTTC

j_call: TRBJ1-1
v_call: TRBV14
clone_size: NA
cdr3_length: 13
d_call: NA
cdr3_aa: CASSQDLRTEAFF
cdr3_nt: TGTGCCAGCAGCCAAGATCTGAGGACTGAAGCTTTCTTT

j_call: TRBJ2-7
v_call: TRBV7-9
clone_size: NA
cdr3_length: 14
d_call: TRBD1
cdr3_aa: CASGPGQGASEQYF
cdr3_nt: TGTGCCAGCGGCCCGGGACAGGGGGCAAGCGAGCAGTACTTC

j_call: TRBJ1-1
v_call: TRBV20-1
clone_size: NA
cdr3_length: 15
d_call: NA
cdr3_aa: CSARGQVPWGTEAFF
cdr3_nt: TGCAGTGCTAGAGGACAGGTTCCCTGGGGCACTGAAGCTTTCTTT

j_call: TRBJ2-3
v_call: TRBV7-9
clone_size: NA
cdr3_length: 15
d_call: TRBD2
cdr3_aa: CASRPSGLDTDTQYF
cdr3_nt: TGTGCCAGCAGACCTAGCGGGTTAGACACAGATACGCAGTATTTT

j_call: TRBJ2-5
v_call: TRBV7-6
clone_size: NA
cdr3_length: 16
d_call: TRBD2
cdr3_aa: CASSLTSGGHQETQYF
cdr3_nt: TGTGCCAGCAGCTTGACTAGCGGGGGGCACCAAGAGACCCAGTACTTC

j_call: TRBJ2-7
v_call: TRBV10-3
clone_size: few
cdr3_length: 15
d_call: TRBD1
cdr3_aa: CAIEDRDRGSYEQYF
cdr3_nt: TGTGCCATTGAGGACCGGGACAGGGGCTCCTACGAGCAGTACTTC

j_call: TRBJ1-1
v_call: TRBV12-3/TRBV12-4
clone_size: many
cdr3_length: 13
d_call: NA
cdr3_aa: CASSNSGDTEAFF
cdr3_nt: TGTGCCAGCAGTAACAGCGGGGACACTGAAGCTTTCTTT

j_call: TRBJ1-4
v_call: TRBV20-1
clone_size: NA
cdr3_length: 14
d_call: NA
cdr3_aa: CSARGDRINEKLFF
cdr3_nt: TGCAGTGCTAGAGGGGACCGTATTAATGAAAAACTGTTTTTT

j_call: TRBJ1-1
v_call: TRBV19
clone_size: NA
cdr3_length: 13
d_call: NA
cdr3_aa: CASGQSKNTEAFF
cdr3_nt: TGTGCCAGCGGACAGTCGAAGAACACTGAAGCTTTCTTT

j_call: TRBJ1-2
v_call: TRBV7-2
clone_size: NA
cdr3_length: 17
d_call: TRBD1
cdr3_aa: CASTQTSRDRVSYGYTF
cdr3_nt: TGTGCCAGCACCCAAACCAGCCGAGACAGGGTGAGCTATGGCTACACCTTC

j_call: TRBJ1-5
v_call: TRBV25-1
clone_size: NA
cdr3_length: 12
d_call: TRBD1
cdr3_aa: CASNTAGGPQHF
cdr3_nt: TGTGCCAGCAATACGGCAGGGGGGCCCCAGCATTTT

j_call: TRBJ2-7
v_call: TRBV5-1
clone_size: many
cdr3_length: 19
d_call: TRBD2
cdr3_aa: CASSRRTSGGQLISYEQYF
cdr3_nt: TGCGCCAGCAGCCGGCGGACTAGCGGGGGACAACTCATCTCCTACGAGCAGTACTTC

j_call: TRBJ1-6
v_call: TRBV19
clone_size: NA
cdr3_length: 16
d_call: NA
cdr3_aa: CASSQTSGTMSSPLHF
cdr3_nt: TGTGCCAGCAGCCAGACCTCCGGGACCATGAGTTCACCCCTCCACTTT

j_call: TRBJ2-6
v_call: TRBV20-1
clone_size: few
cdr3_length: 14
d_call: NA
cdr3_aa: CSARQGAGANVLTF
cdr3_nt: TGCAGTGCTAGACAGGGAGCCGGGGCCAACGTCCTGACTTTC

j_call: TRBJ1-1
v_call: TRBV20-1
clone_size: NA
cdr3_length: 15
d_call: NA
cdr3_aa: CSAPGTQRGKTEAFF
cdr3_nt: TGCAGTGCGCCCGGGACACAACGAGGAAAAACTGAAGCTTTCTTT

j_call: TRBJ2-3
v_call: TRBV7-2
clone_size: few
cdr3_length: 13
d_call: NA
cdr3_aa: CASSLVGTDTQYF
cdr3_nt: TGTGCCAGCAGCTTAGTGGGCACAGATACGCAGTATTTT

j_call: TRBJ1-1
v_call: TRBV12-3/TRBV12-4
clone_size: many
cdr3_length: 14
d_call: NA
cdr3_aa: CASSLTGPNTEAFF
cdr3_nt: TGCGCCAGCAGCTTAACAGGGCCGAACACTGAAGCTTTCTTT

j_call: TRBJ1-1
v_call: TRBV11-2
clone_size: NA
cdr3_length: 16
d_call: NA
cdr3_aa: CASSPGWGAENTEAFF
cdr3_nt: TGTGCCAGCTCACCCGGTTGGGGCGCCGAGAACACTGAAGCTTTCTTT

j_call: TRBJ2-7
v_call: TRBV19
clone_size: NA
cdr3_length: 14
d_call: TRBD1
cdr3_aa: CASSTRDRVDEQYF
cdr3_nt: TGTGCCAGTAGTACAAGGGACAGGGTAGACGAGCAGTACTTC

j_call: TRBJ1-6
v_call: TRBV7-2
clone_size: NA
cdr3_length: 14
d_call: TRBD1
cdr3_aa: CASSITGTESPLHF
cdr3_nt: TGTGCCAGCAGCATAACCGGGACAGAGTCACCCCTCCACTTT

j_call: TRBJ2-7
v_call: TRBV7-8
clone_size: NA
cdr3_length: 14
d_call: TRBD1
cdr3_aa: CASSRRDSRYEQHF
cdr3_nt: TGTGCCAGCAGCCGTCGGGACAGCCGCTACGAGCAGCACTTC

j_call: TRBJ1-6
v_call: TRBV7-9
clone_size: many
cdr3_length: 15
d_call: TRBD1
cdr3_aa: CASSPDRVGNSPLHF
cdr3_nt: TGTGCCAGCAGCCCCGACAGGGTGGGTAATTCACCCCTCCACTTT

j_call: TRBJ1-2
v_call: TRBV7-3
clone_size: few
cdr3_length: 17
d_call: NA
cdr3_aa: CASSFRATGLANYGYTF
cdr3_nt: TGTGCCAGCAGCTTCCGAGCTACAGGGTTGGCGAACTATGGCTACACCTTC

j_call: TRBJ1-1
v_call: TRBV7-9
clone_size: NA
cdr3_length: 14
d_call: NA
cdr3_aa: CASSLQSLNTEAFF
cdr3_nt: TGTGCCAGCAGCCTTCAAAGTCTGAACACTGAAGCTTTCTTT

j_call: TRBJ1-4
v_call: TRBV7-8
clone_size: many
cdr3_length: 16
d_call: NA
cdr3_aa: CASSQRARGTNEKLFF
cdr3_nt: TGTGCCAGCAGCCAGAGAGCCCGGGGAACTAATGAAAAACTGTTTTTT

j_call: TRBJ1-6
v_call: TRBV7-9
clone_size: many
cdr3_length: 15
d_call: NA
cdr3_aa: CASSLMDPYNSPLHF
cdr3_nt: TGTGCCAGCAGCTTGATGGACCCTTATAATTCACCCCTCCACTTT

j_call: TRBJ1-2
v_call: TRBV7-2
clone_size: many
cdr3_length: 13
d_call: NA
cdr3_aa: CASSSTVNYGYTF
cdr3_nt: TGTGCCAGCAGCTCGACAGTCAACTATGGCTACACCTTC

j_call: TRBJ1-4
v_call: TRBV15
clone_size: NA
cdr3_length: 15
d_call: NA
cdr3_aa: CATSRPAAMNEKLFF
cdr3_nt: TGTGCCACCAGCAGACCCGCCGCCATGAATGAAAAACTGTTTTTT

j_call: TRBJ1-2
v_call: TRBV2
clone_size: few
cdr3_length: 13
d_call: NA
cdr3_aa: CASSEGGNRGYTF
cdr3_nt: TGTGCCAGCAGTGAGGGGGGAAATAGGGGCTACACCTTC

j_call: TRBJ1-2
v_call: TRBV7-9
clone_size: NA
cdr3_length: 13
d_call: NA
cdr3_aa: CASSSAIGYGYTF
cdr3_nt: TGTGCCAGCAGCTCAGCAATTGGATATGGCTACACCTTC

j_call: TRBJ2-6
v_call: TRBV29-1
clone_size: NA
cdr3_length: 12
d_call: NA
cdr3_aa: CSVEDRANVLTF
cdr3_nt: TGCAGCGTTGAAGATAGGGCCAACGTCCTGACTTTC

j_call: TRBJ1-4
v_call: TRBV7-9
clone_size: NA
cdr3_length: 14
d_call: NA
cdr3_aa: CASSLRADNEKLFF
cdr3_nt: TGTGCCAGCAGCTTAAGGGCAGACAATGAAAAACTGTTTTTT

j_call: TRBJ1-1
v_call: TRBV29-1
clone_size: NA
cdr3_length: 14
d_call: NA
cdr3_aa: CSVDPRVRNTEAFF
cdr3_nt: TGCAGCGTTGACCCCAGAGTCAGAAACACTGAAGCTTTCTTT